One and the same sample provided the 17 T cell receptor beta chains below, sequenced in a study of blood T cells in healthy people across ages. It was with a sample-barcoded 5' primer and a J-beta primer mix that a second PCR of about 6 to 11 cycles was run. Each CDR3 protein gets one entry after TCRdb re-called the 5' RACE reads with MiXCR. Of roughly 1.5 million distinct CDR3 sequences listed, about 42% are singletons. Material: blood. These TCRs come from a woman under 30 in good health.

A remark on this clonotype: The germline gene is not matched at one end of the junction; a read error may be the cause. The V gene is TRBV4-3, the J gene TRBJ2-1, with TRBD2 matching 8 bases. The CDR3 has 15 residues. CDR1 and CDR2 from the germline V gene are LGHNA and YSLEER. The CDR3 coding sequence is TGCGCCAGCAGCAAAGAGGGACTAGGGGCCAATGAGCAGTTCTTC. It encodes CASSKEGLGANEQFF.

Only one count was recorded for this clonotype. The rearrangement joins TRBV6-5 to TRBJ1-2; no clear D gene. Trimming stripped 2 bases from V and 4 bases from J, with 14 bases between. The CDR3 spans 15 residues. Germline V gene sequence: CDR1 MNHEY, CDR2 SVGAGI. The CDR3 region is CASSYGVSLGYGYTF. In DNA form, the CDR3 reads TGTGCCAGCAGTTACGGAGTCAGCTTGGGCTATGGCTACACCTTC.

As DNA, the CDR3 is TGCGCCAGCAGCTTGGAAGGGACTAGCGAGAATGAGCAGTTCTTC. It is translated as CASSLEGTSENEQFF. This chain connects TRBV5-1 to TRBJ2-1, with 10 bases that match TRBD2. The V gene end was trimmed by 0 bases and the J gene end by 7 bases; junction bases not matched to a gene: 4. CDR1 SGHRS and CDR2 YFSETQ come from the germline V gene. The CDR3 is 15 residues long.

The chain is built from TRBV3-1 and TRBJ1-2, with D hard to call. V was cut by 2 bases and J by 4 bases, with 11 bases left in between. Germline values: CDR1 LGHDT, CDR2 YNNKEL (reference sequence). CDR3 length equals 14 residues. The CDR3 reads CASSQSTGSYGYTF. In nucleotides, the CDR3 is TGTGCCAGCAGCCAATCGACGGGGAGCTATGGCTACACCTTC.

The J gene is TRBJ2-7, the V gene TRBV2, with D possibly being TRBD2 (5 bases). Germline-derived CDR1 and CDR2 are SNHLY and FYNNEI. The V end was cut by 7 bases, the J end by 5 bases, with 18 bases between. The CDR3 sequence is 14 residues long. This CDR3 reads CASIRSSRGNEQYF. Written as DNA, the CDR3 is TGTGCCAGCATCAGGAGTAGCCGGGGAAACGAGCAGTACTTC.

This chain links TRBV27 with TRBJ2-1; 8 bases line up with TRBD1. Germline values: CDR1 MNHEY, CDR2 SMNVEV (reference sequence). The CDR3 has 13 residues. The ends lost 5 bases at V and 8 bases at J; junction bases unmatched: 5. Here the CDR3 DNA reads TGTGCCAGCAGTGGGACAGGAGGGTATGAGCAGTTCTTC. Its translation: CASSGTGGYEQFF.

This clonotype was observed a handful of times. The V call is TRBV9, the J call TRBJ2-1; 12 bases match TRBD2. The CDR3 loop spans 18 amino acids. After removal of 4 bases from V and 0 bases from J, the junction contained 8 bases not matched to a gene. The germline gives CDR1 SGDLS, CDR2 YYNGEE. CDR3 amino acids: CASSLTSGGLSSYNEQFF. The CDR3 nucleotides are TGTGCCAGCAGCCTAACTAGCGGGGGGCTTAGCTCCTACAATGAGCAGTTCTTC.

V usage is TRBV10-1 and J usage is TRBJ2-3, with D perhaps TRBD2 (5 bases). The CDR3 extends over 15 amino acids. V was cut by 5 bases and J by 5 bases, with 17 bases left in between. The germline CDR1 and CDR2 sequences are WNHNN and SYGVQD (reference sequence). CDR3 in DNA: TGCGCCAGCAGTAAGCCGGGTAGCGTAGGAGATACGCAGTATTTT. Translation: CASSKPGSVGDTQYF.

V and J are TRBV12-3 or TRBV12-4 and TRBJ1-5; unclear D gene. V was pared by 6 bases and J by 2 bases, with 14 bases between. This CDR3 region has 15 residues. CDR3 in amino acids: CASSPQEGGNQPQHF. CDR3 DNA: TGTGCCAGCAGCCCCCAGGAGGGTGGCAATCAGCCCCAGCATTTT.

This clonotype was detected a few times. The chain is built from TRBV6-5 and TRBJ2-5; D gene uncertain. Germline loops: CDR1 MNHEY, CDR2 SVGAGI. V lost 2 bases, J lost 2 bases, and 15 bases lay in between. CDR3 length: 16 amino acids. The CDR3 region is CASSYGSTVGQETQYF. The CDR3 coding sequence is TGTGCCAGCAGTTACGGTTCGACGGTAGGGCAAGAGACCCAGTACTTC.

The gene calls are TRBV24-1 and TRBJ2-2; D is possibly TRBD1 (6 bases). The CDR3 is 14 residues long. V lost 7 bases to trimming and J lost 2 bases, with 10 bases between them. The germline V gene encodes CDR1 KGHDR and CDR2 SFDVKD. CDR3 nucleotide sequence: TGTGCCACCAGCGGGACAACTAACACCGGGGAGCTGTTTTTT. It translates to CATSGTTNTGELFF.

The chain links TRBV7-2 to TRBJ2-3, with 8 bases identical to TRBD2. CDR1 is SGHTA and CDR2 is FQGNSA in the germline V gene. The trim removed 5 bases at V and 0 bases at J, leaving 7 bases unmatched. CDR3 length equals 16 residues. The DNA for the CDR3 is TGTGCCAGCAGCAAACCAGCTAGCGGGAGCACAGATACGCAGTATTTT. It is translated as CASSKPASGSTDTQYF.

This chain joins TRBV28 and TRBJ1-2; D is undetermined. The CDR3 length is 13 residues. The V gene lost 2 bases and the J gene lost 3 bases, with 7 bases spanning the gap. Per germline, CDR1 MDHEN and CDR2 SYDVKM. The CDR3 spells CASSLELDYGYTF. The CDR3 DNA follows: TGTGCCAGCAGTTTAGAACTCGACTATGGCTACACCTTC.

There are a few counts of this clonotype. The chain carries TRBV6-5 and TRBJ1-1; 7 bases are shared with TRBD1. Germline CDR1 reads MNHEY; CDR2 reads SVGAGI. There are 15 residues in the CDR3. Germline trimming cut 5 bases from V and 3 bases from J; bases unmatched to any gene: 9. CDR3 nucleotides: TGTGCCAGCAGTACCAACGAGGGGGCTTACACTGAAGCTTTCTTT. It specifies CASSTNEGAYTEAFF.

The chain uses TRBV11-2 and TRBJ2-3; D is possibly TRBD2 (5 bases). This CDR3 contains 13 residues. Germline V CDR1 and CDR2: SGHAT, FQNNGV. Trimming cost V 0 bases and J 10 bases, with 11 bases left between them. CDR3 DNA: TGTGCCAGCAGCTTAGATCCTAGCTCGTCGCAGTATTTT. Translating gives CASSLDPSSSQYF. Based on the CDR3 plus reference TRBV11-2 and TRBJ2-3, the full variable domain is EAGVAQSPRYKIIEKRQSVAFWCNPISGHATLYWYQQILGQGPKLLIQFQNNGVVDDSQLPKDRFSAERLKGVDSTLKIQPAKLEDSAVYLCASSLDPSSSQYFGPGTRLTVL.

For this clonotype: One junction end disagrees with the germline gene, perhaps due to a read error. The rearrangement uses TRBV14 and TRBJ2-7; D is unresolved. Germline assignment: CDR1 SGHDN and CDR2 FVKESK. The CDR3 runs 16 residues. The CDR3 sequence is CASSHGSTLVSYEQYF. Here the CDR3 DNA reads TGTGCCAGTAGCCATGGATCGACTCTAGTCTCCTACGAGCAGTACTTC.

The genes are TRBV5-6 and TRBJ2-7, with D possibly TRBD2 on 6 matching bases. V lost 0 bases, J lost 7 bases, and 26 bases lay in between. The CDR3 is made up of 18 amino acids. CDR1 SGHDT and CDR2 YYEEEE come from the germline V gene. CDR3 residues: CASSLVSGVTRQGNEQYF. CDR3 nucleotide sequence: TGTGCCAGCAGCTTGGTGTCGGGGGTTACAAGGCAAGGTAATGAGCAGTACTTC.